These 32 T cell receptor beta chains share one sample of origin, sequenced in a study of immune heterogeneity within non-small cell lung tumors. Samples each supplied approximately 600 ng of bulk tumor genomic DNA as template. The authors collected several far-apart biopsies from each primary tumor during surgery. Patients with untreated, newly diagnosed non-small cell lung cancer underwent curative surgery. Amplification of the TCR beta CDR3 was achieved through multiplex PCR with 32 V and 13 J primers. TCRdb called the multiplex PCR reads again in MiXCR, with one record for every CDR3 protein. The sample gives about 22,000 distinct CDR3 sequences, about 30% of which show up once; approximately 3.7% is in the top ten. Specimen: lung tumor tissue. The source of these receptors is a man in his forties or fifties with non-small cell lung cancer.

The chain links TRBV20-1 to TRBJ2-1; 13 bases align to TRBD2. The CDR3 covers 14 residues. Germline-derived CDR1 and CDR2 are DFQATT and SNEGSKA (reference sequence). The V segment lost 7 bases and the J segment 5 bases; nucleotides outside the gene matches: 5. The CDR3, as DNA: TGCAGTGTCCGGACTAGCGGGAGAAACAATGAGCAGTTCTTC. Its translation is CSVRTSGRNNEQFF.

This clonotype was counted between two and nine times. This chain connects TRBV4-2 to TRBJ2-2; TRBD2 aligns across 14 bases. There are 18 residues in the CDR3. Germline values: CDR1 LGHNA, CDR2 YNFKEQ. Trimming cost V 4 bases and J 4 bases; bases outside gene matches: 8. CDR3 sequence (DNA): TGTGCCAGCAGCCTTAGACTAGCGGGAGGGCTAGTCACCGGGGAGCTGTTTTTT. Encoded protein: CASSLRLAGGLVTGELFF.

This clonotype was recorded a few times. The V gene is TRBV5-1, the J gene TRBJ1-1; D is unresolved. Per germline, CDR1 SGHRS and CDR2 YFSETQ. This CDR3 has 14 residues. V lost 2 bases and J lost 5, with 13 bases in between. CDR3 coding DNA: TGCGCCAGCAGCTTAGGAAAGGGTCGGACTGAAGCTTTCTTT. Translating gives CASSLGKGRTEAFF.

The V call is TRBV29-1, the J call TRBJ2-3, with 8 bases lining up with TRBD1. CDR1 is SQVTM and CDR2 is ANQGSEA in the germline V gene. The CDR3 is 14 amino acids. V shed 4 bases, J shed 2 bases, and the junction held 5 bases outside the gene matches. The CDR3 here is CSVVAGGYTDTQYF. The CDR3 DNA reads as TGCAGCGTTGTGGCAGGGGGCTACACAGATACGCAGTATTTT.

The rearrangement links TRBV14 to TRBJ2-7; 9 nucleotides line up with TRBD1. CDR1 and CDR2 from the germline V gene are SGHDN and FVKESK. Trimming cost V 5 bases and J 7 bases; bases outside gene matches: 9. This CDR3 comprises 14 residues. CDR3 amino acids: CASSEAGTGREQYF. The CDR3 coding sequence is TGTGCCAGCAGCGAAGCCGGGACAGGGAGGGAGCAGTACTTC.

On this clonotype: This sequence may be a read error, since a much larger clone differs from it by one base. V usage is TRBV6-1 and J usage is TRBJ2-1; maybe TRBD1 (5 bases). CDR1 is MNHNS and CDR2 is SASEGT in the germline V gene. The CDR3 spans 15 residues. CDR3 region: CASSEARRQNNGQFF. Here the CDR3 DNA reads TGTGCCAGCAGTGAAGCGAGACGACAGAACAATGGGCAGTTCTTC.

A few counts support this clonotype. The CDR3 is CASSSRPAALAGTSGTDIQYF. DNA for the CDR3: TGTGCCAGCAGCTCGCGGCCAGCAGCGTTAGCCGGGACTAGCGGGACGGACATTCAGTACTTC. V gene TRBV7-2 combines with J gene TRBJ2-4; TRBD2 matches at 13 bases. The junction had 23 bases not matched to a gene; V was cut back by 4 bases and J by 8 bases. CDR3 size: 21 residues. In germline, CDR1 is SGHTA, CDR2 FQGNSA.

This clonotype has only a few counts. V usage is TRBV19 and J usage is TRBJ2-1; D uncertain. Germline V gene lookup returns CDR1 LNHDA and CDR2 SQIVND (reference sequence). This CDR3 is built from 15 residues. Trimming shortened V by 3 bases and J by 0 bases, and 9 bases separated the two germline ends. The CDR3, as DNA: TGTGCCAGTAGTATTAGCCTAAGCTCCTACAATGAGCAGTTCTTC. Encoded protein: CASSISLSSYNEQFF.

In its sample, this clonotype was seen many times. The gene calls are TRBV7-9 and TRBJ1-5; D gene uncertain. The length of the CDR3 is 14 residues. Germline lookup yields CDR1 SEHNR and CDR2 FQNEAQ (reference sequence). Trimming cost V 1 base and J 4 bases, with 8 bases left between them. CDR3: CASSLDGENQPQHF. In DNA, the CDR3 is TGTGCCAGCAGCTTAGATGGGGAGAATCAGCCCCAGCATTTT.

Remarks on this clonotype: Given a much more abundant clone one base away, this may be a read error. This chain uses TRBV7-2 with TRBJ1-2, with D tentatively TRBD1 (6 bases). V lost 5 bases to trimming and J lost 4 bases, with 14 bases between them. This CDR3 has 14 residues. The V gene's germline CDR1 is SGHTA and CDR2 FQGNSA. The CDR3: CASSRDRTIYGYTF. For the CDR3, the DNA is TGTGCCAGCAGCCGTGACAGGACTATCTATGGCTACACCTTC.

As to this clonotype: This may arise from a read error, as a much more abundant clone is one base away. The genes are TRBV7-2 and TRBJ2-1; 8 bases agree with TRBD2. The ends lost 4 bases at V and 5 bases at J; junction bases unmatched: 7. The CDR3 length is 15 residues. Germline V CDR1 and CDR2: SGHTA, FQGNSA. As DNA, the CDR3 is TGTGCCAGCAGCTACTGGCGGGAGGCGGACAATGAGCAGTTCTTC. Protein sequence: CASSYWREADNEQFF.

This clonotype has more than one count but fewer than ten. The rearrangement links TRBV5-1 to TRBJ2-3; TRBD2 matches 11 bases. Trimming at V came to 0 bases and at J to 6 bases, leaving 12 bases not matched to a gene. The CDR3 is 18 amino acids. CDR1 is SGHRS and CDR2 is YFSETQ in the germline V gene. The CDR3 nucleotides are TGCGCCAGCAGCTTGGACACTAGCGGGAGTTTCTGGGCGGATACGCAGTATTTT. This gives the protein CASSLDTSGSFWADTQYF. Together with reference TRBV5-1 and TRBJ2-3, the CDR3 gives the full variable domain: KAGVTQTPRYLIKTRGQQVTLSCSPISGHRSVSWYQQTPGQGLQFLFEYFSETQRNKGNFPGRFSGRQFSNSRSEMNVSTLELGDSALYLCASSLDTSGSFWADTQYFGPGTRLTVL.

In this sample, this clonotype turned up many times. The chain has TRBV7-9 and TRBJ2-2, with TRBD1 matching over 9 bases. V dropped 6 bases and J dropped 1; count of bases not matched to a gene: 15. The CDR3 spans 19 residues. CDR1 is SEHNR, CDR2 FQNEAQ, per germline (reference sequence). The DNA of the CDR3 is TGTGCCAGCAGTACAACGATCGGACAGGGGACCATGAACACCGGGGAGCTGTTTTTT. Translation gives CASSTTIGQGTMNTGELFF.

The chain joins TRBV7-9 to TRBJ1-2; D is possibly TRBD1 (6 bases). The V end was cut by 4 bases, the J end by 3 bases, with 15 bases between. Germline CDR1 reads SEHNR; CDR2 reads FQNEAQ (reference sequence). The CDR3 totals 15 residues. CDR3 loop: CASSSHRVGDYGYTF. CDR3 DNA sequence: TGTGCCAGCAGCTCCCACAGGGTTGGGGACTATGGCTACACCTTC.

In regard to this clonotype: This sequence may be a read error, since a much larger clone differs from it by one base. V usage is TRBV24-1 and J usage is TRBJ2-7; 8 bases line up with TRBD2. Trimming took 3 bases from V and 3 from J; bases not matched to a gene: 3. Germline CDR1 reads KGHDR; CDR2 reads SFDVKD. This CDR3 contains 14 residues. CDR3 protein: CATSDSGSGYEQYF. Written as DNA, the CDR3 is TGTGCCACCAGTGATAGCGGGAGTGGCTACGAGCAGTACTTC.

A single count supports this clonotype. A read error may explain this, as a much larger clone is one base away. V and J are TRBV12-3 or TRBV12-4 and TRBJ2-7, with D possibly TRBD2 on 5 matching bases. The CDR3 length is 14 residues. Written as DNA, the CDR3 is TGTGCCAGCAGTTTATTGGAGGAGGTTTACGAGAAGTACTTC. As protein: CASSLLEEVYEKYF.

This clonotype was recorded many times. This chain joins TRBV19 and TRBJ2-7; 9 bases fit TRBD2. Unmatched junction bases numbered 8, after V lost 5 bases and J lost 6 bases. Per the germline V gene, CDR1 is LNHDA and CDR2 is SQIVND (reference sequence). The CDR3 length is 14 residues. As DNA, the CDR3 is TGTGCCAGTAGTCCTGCCAGCGGGAGGTCCGAGCAGTACTTC. Translating it yields CASSPASGRSEQYF.

With regard to this clonotype: The CDR3 carries no conserved terminal phenylalanine or tryptophan, so it likely arises from a read error. The V gene is TRBV3-1, the J gene TRBJ1-1; D might be TRBD1 (5 bases). Germline lookup yields CDR1 LGHDT and CDR2 YNNKEL (reference sequence). Deletions cut 1 base from V and 10 bases from J, with 13 bases between. The CDR3 runs to 13 residues. In DNA form, the CDR3 reads TGTGCCAGCAGCCAAGGTGGCGGGGCAGGAGCTTTCTTA. It translates to CASSQGGGAGAFL.

This clonotype showed up just once. Possible read error: a much larger clone is one base away. The V call is TRBV3-1, the J call TRBJ1-2; the D is unclear. V was trimmed by 1 base and J by 4 bases, leaving 13 bases between them. CDR1 is LGHDT and CDR2 is YNNKEL in the germline V gene (reference sequence). This CDR3 has 15 amino acids. CDR3 in DNA: TGTGCCAGCAGCCAAGTGGCGGCGCGCTGCTATGGCTACACCTTC. Amino acid sequence: CASSQVAARCYGYTF.

Regarding this clonotype: A much more abundant neighbour one base away suggests this may be a read error. The chain joins TRBV2 to TRBJ1-1; D unresolved. The CDR3 extends over 12 amino acids. The germline CDR1 and CDR2 sequences are SNHLY and FYNNEI. CDR3 DNA sequence: TGTGCCAGCAGCCCTCGTGGTACTGAAGCTTTATTT. It encodes CASSPRGTEALF. Variable domain in full (rest from reference TRBV2 and TRBJ1-1): EPEVTQTPSHQVTQMGQEVILRCVPISNHLYFYWYRQILGQKVEFLVSFYNNEISEKSEIFDDQFSVERPDGSNFTLKIRSTKLEDSAMYFCASSPRGTEALFGQGTRLTVV.

About this clonotype: The junction does not match germline at one end; this may be a read error. V gene TRBV12-3 or TRBV12-4 combines with J gene TRBJ2-1; perhaps TRBD1 as D (7 bases). CDR3 length equals 21 residues. CDR3 amino acids: CASSLALRGLGQAPSYNEEFF. The CDR3 DNA sequence: TGTGCCAGCAGTTTAGCGTTGCGGGGTTTAGGACAGGCGCCCTCCTACAATGAGGAGTTCTTC.

This clonotype was detected a few times. This chain joins TRBV5-1 and TRBJ2-1; TRBD2 might be the D (5 bases). Germline V gives CDR1 SGHRS, CDR2 YFSETQ. V lost 0 bases, J lost 7 bases, and 14 bases lay in between. This CDR3 has 15 residues. The CDR3 spells CASSLAAALGNEQFF. In DNA, the CDR3 is TGCGCCAGCAGCTTGGCAGCGGCTTTGGGGAATGAGCAGTTCTTC.

There are many counts of this clonotype. The chain is built from TRBV11-2 and TRBJ1-1, with D tentatively TRBD1 (6 bases). The CDR3 is 16 amino acids. V was pared by 5 bases and J by 4 bases, with 20 bases between. Germline CDR1 reads SGHAT; CDR2 reads FQNNGV. CDR3 protein: CASSTGLGRRGTEAFF. The CDR3 region has the DNA TGTGCCAGCAGCACAGGGTTGGGGCGACGGGGCACTGAAGCTTTCTTT.

Remarks on this clonotype: One end of the junction fails to match germline, which may point to a read error. The genes are TRBV30 and TRBJ1-1; the D gene is possibly TRBD1 (5 bases). Germline lookup yields CDR1 GTSNPN and CDR2 SVGIG (reference sequence). This CDR3 region has 13 residues. Written as DNA, the CDR3 is TGTGTCTGGAGCCCGACAGTGAACACTGAAGCTTTCTTT. Its protein product is CVWSPTVNTEAFF.

J is TRBJ1-3 and V is TRBV11-3; 7 bases align to TRBD1. The germline gives CDR1 SGHNT, CDR2 YENEEA. The CDR3 totals 17 residues. J gave up 1 base and V 6 bases, and 12 bases lay outside the gene matches. The CDR3 here is CASSKYPGQLSGNTIYF. DNA of the CDR3: TGTGCCAGCAGTAAATACCCGGGACAGCTTTCTGGAAACACCATATATTTT.

V and J are TRBV9 and TRBJ2-2; D ambiguous. Germline V lookup: CDR1 SGDLS, CDR2 YYNGEE. Trimming stripped 2 bases from V and 4 bases from J, with 9 bases between. This CDR3 comprises 14 residues. The CDR3: CASSVGPTTGELFF. The CDR3 nucleotides read TGTGCCAGCAGCGTCGGCCCGACCACCGGGGAGCTGTTTTTT.

By share, this clonotype counts as medium-sized (0.01 to 0.1%). V is TRBV6-1 and J is TRBJ1-2; the D is unclear. Per germline, CDR1 MNHNS and CDR2 SASEGT. Trimming shortened V by 5 bases and J by 4 bases, and 11 bases separated the two germline ends. This CDR3 has 13 amino acids. For the CDR3, the DNA is TGTGCCAGCAGTTACGAGGGTAGCTATGGCTACACCTTC. This translates into CASSYEGSYGYTF.

The rearrangement joins TRBV6-4 to TRBJ2-1; 7 positions agree with TRBD1. V trimming: 0 bases; J trimming: 7 bases; junction bases outside the gene matches: 9. CDR1 and CDR2 from the germline V gene are MRHNA and SNTAGT. This CDR3 is built from 16 residues. The CDR3 protein is CASSDSIAGGQNEQFF. The CDR3, as DNA: TGTGCCAGCAGTGACTCGATTGCAGGGGGTCAGAATGAGCAGTTCTTC.

This clonotype was detected ten times or more. The chain is built from TRBV6-1 and TRBJ2-7; 13 bases agree with TRBD2. The V gene's germline CDR1 is MNHNS and CDR2 SASEGT. This CDR3 spans 15 amino acids. The V and J ends lost 8 bases and 3 bases, in that order; junction bases with no gene match: 7. CDR3 region: CASWTSGRYDYEQYF. The DNA for the CDR3 is TGTGCCAGCTGGACTAGCGGGAGATATGACTACGAGCAGTACTTC.

This chain uses TRBV20-1 with TRBJ1-6, with D hard to call. Germline V gives CDR1 DFQATT, CDR2 SNEGSKA (reference sequence). The ends were cut back, 3 bases at V and 5 bases at J, with 8 bases in the middle. The CDR3 covers 13 residues. DNA of the CDR3: TGCAGTGCTAGTCGCAGTCATAATTCACCCCTCCACTTT. Its protein is CSASRSHNSPLHF.

This clonotype was detected a few times. J is TRBJ2-1 and V is TRBV7-8; a weak D match, TRBD2 (5 bases). The CDR3 spans 14 residues. Germline V CDR1 and CDR2: SGHVS, FQNEAQ. V was cut by 1 base and J by 9 bases, with 13 bases left in between. The DNA of the CDR3 is TGTGCCAGCAGCTTAGATCGGCGGGCGATTGAGCAGTTCTTC. It is translated as CASSLDRRAIEQFF. The variable domain in full, completed from reference TRBV7-8 and TRBJ2-1, reads GAGVSQSPRYKVAKRGQDVALRCDPISGHVSLFWYQQALGQGPEFLTYFQNEAQLDKSGLPSDRFFAERPEGSVSTLKIQRTQQEDSAVYLCASSLDRRAIEQFFGPGTRLTVL.

This clonotype showed up just once. Since a much larger clone is just one base distant, this may be a read error. In this CDR3 the conserved last residue, phenylalanine or tryptophan, is missing, so a read error is likely. This chain connects TRBV27 to TRBJ1-5, with D possibly matching TRBD1 (6 bases). In germline, CDR1 is MNHEY, CDR2 SMNVEV (reference sequence). Deletions cut 5 bases from V and 3 bases from J, with 17 bases between. The CDR3 runs to 16 residues. The CDR3 protein is CASSNQGTLPNQPQHY. The CDR3 bases are TGTGCCAGCAGTAACCAGGGGACGTTGCCCAATCAGCCCCAGCATTAT.